This T cell receptor beta chain was identified in a study of cytomegalovirus exposure and HLA in healthy donors. Study conclusions and caveats: The authors enumerated 150 to 200 TCR beta chains as linked to cytomegalovirus. Relative to the roughly 700-donor mean, N-insertions were reportedly fewer in an Asian-associated ancestry cluster in a later analysis. Trimming of TCR beta V- and J-genes showed a link, identified in a later analysis, to a missense DCLRE1C variant.

CDR1 and CDR2 from the germline V gene are SGHNT and YENEEA. The CDR3 runs to 13 residues. Trimming took off 2 bases at V and 5 bases at J, with 9 bases between the two ends. The PCR had 60 Vbeta and 13 Jbeta primers. Authors' methods: Roughly 11 million shared chains were among the approximately 76 million unique TCR beta chains that a later analysis counted. Sequenced by immunoSEQ multiplex PCR; TCRdb stores in-frame clones only, minus some. The V and J calls and the clone size are those of that table, but D and trimming were determined from the DNA. The table has 100,000 to 150,000 clones, 82% seen once; the top ten hold about 2.5%. A note on this clone: The antigen is unknown.

V usage is TRBV11-3 and J usage is TRBJ1-1, with D tentatively TRBD1 (6 bases). The clonotype comes from a boy younger than 10 in good health and CMV-seronegative. Specimen: PBMCs. CDR3 coding DNA: TGTGCCAGCAGCTTATTGAGGGGGACTGAAGCTTTCTTT. This translates into CASSLLRGTEAFF.